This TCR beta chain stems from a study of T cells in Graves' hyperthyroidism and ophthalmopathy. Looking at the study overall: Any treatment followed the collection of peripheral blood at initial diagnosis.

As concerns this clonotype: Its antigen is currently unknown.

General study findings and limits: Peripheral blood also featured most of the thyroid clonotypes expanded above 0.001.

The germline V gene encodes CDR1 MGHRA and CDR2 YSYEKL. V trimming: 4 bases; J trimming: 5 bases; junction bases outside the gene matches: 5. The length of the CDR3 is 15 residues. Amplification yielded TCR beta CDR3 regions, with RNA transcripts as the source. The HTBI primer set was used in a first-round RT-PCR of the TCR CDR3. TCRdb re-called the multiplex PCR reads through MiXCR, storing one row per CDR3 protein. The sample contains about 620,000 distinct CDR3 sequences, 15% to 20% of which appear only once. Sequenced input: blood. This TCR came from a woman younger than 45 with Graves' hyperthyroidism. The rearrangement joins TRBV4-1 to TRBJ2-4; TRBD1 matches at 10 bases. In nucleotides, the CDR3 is TGCGCCAGCAGCCCCTCTGGGACAGGGGAAAACATTCAGTACTTC. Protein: CASSPSGTGENIQYF.